This paragraph covers one T cell receptor beta chain sequence. This sample is drawn from a study of identifying expanded T cells in peripheral blood. Assay: immunoSEQ multiplex PCR; the TCRdb copy retains only in-frame clones and omits some. The table lists around 78,000 clones, almost 85% of them singletons. The CDR3 spans 11 residues. V was cut by 4 bases and J by 1 base, with 2 bases left in between. Per germline, CDR1 SNHLY and CDR2 FYNNEI. This chain links TRBV2 with TRBJ2-7; D gene unclear. This receptor was identified in a person between 18 and 69 years old in good health. Sequencing input: blood. This CDR3 reads CASSGSYEQYF. The CDR3 DNA follows: TGTGCCAGCAGTGGGTCCTACGAGCAGTACTTC.